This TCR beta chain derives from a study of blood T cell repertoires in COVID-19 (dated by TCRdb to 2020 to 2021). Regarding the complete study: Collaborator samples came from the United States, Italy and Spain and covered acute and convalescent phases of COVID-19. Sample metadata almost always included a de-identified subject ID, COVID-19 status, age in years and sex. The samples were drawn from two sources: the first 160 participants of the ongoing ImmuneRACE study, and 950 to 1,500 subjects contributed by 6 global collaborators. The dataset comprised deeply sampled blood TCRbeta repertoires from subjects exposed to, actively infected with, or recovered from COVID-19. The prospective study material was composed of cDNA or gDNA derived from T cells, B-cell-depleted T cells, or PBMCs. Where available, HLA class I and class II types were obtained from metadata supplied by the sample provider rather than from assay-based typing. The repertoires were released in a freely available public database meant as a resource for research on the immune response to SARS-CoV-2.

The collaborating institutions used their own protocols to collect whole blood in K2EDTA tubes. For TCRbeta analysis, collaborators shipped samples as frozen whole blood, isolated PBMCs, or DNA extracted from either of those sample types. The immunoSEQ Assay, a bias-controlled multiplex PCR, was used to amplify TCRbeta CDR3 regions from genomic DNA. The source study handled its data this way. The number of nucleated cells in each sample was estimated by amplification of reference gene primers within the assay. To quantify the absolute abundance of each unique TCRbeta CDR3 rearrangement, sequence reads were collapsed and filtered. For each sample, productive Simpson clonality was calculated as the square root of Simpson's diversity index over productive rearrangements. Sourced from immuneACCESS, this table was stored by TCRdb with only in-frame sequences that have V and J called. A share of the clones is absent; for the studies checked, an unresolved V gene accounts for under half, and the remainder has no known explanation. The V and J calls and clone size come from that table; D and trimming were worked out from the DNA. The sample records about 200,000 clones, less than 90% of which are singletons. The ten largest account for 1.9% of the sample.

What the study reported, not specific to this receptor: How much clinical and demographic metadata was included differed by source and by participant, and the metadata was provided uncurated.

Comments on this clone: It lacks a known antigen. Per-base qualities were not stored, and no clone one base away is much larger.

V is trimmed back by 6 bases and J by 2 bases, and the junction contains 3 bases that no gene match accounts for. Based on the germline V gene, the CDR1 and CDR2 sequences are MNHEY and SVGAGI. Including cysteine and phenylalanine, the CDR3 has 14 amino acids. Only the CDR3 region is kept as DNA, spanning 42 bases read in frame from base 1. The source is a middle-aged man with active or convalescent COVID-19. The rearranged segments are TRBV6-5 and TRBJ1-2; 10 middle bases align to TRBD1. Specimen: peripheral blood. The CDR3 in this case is CASRRTGGNYGYTF. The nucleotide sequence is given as TGTGCCAGCAGACGGACAGGGGGGAACTATGGCTACACCTTC.